The rows below give T cell receptor beta chains drawn from one sample of a study of cytomegalovirus exposure and HLA in healthy donors. Sequencing used immunoSEQ multiplex PCR; TCRdb keeps in-frame clones, though not all of them. This sample has about 120,000 clones, with 78% found just once. The sequencing input was PBMCs. The receptors derive from a woman aged 25 to 39 in good health and CMV-seropositive. Each CDR3 is given without its conserved first and last residue.

j_call: TRBJ1-2; cdr3_length: 12; v_call: TRBV18; cdr3_aa: ASSPERGLYGYT
j_call: TRBJ2-2; cdr3_length: 13; v_call: TRBV19; cdr3_aa: ASSSREGNTGELF
j_call: TRBJ2-3; cdr3_length: 12; v_call: TRBV9; cdr3_aa: ASSGTGVTDTQY
j_call: TRBJ1-5; cdr3_length: 12; v_call: TRBV27; cdr3_aa: ASSLGGPGQPQH
j_call: TRBJ2-1; cdr3_length: 12; v_call: TRBV2; cdr3_aa: ASSVGGGAIEQF
j_call: TRBJ2-5; cdr3_length: 15; v_call: TRBV5-4; cdr3_aa: ASSQGGSGGSQETQY
j_call: TRBJ2-6; cdr3_length: 18; v_call: TRBV7-7; cdr3_aa: ASSLVPLGLAGSGANVLT
j_call: TRBJ2-1; cdr3_length: 11; v_call: TRBV5-6; cdr3_aa: ASSLGQVAEQF
j_call: TRBJ2-7; cdr3_length: 13; v_call: TRBV7-2; cdr3_aa: ASSLDPSRGPEQY
j_call: TRBJ2-5; cdr3_length: 11; v_call: TRBV30; cdr3_aa: AWSVRSRETQY
j_call: TRBJ1-5; cdr3_length: 14; v_call: TRBV28; cdr3_aa: ASRFRKEYSNQPQH
j_call: TRBJ1-1; cdr3_length: 10; v_call: TRBV7-9; cdr3_aa: ASSKTGPEAF
j_call: TRBJ2-5; cdr3_length: 12; v_call: TRBV5-5; cdr3_aa: ASSLGQGGETQY
j_call: TRBJ1-1; cdr3_length: 11; v_call: TRBV5-5; cdr3_aa: ASSLDMPTEAF
j_call: TRBJ2-7; cdr3_length: 13; v_call: TRBV6-6; cdr3_aa: ASSYGQNTLYEQY
j_call: TRBJ2-5; cdr3_length: 11; v_call: TRBV6-6; cdr3_aa: ASSYVDGETQY
j_call: TRBJ1-2; cdr3_length: 13; v_call: TRBV7-2; cdr3_aa: ASSLDPGGVYGYT
j_call: TRBJ2-1; cdr3_length: 10; v_call: TRBV18; cdr3_aa: ASSSRYDEQF
j_call: TRBJ1-2; cdr3_length: 11; v_call: TRBV7-2; cdr3_aa: ASSFAGGVGYT
j_call: TRBJ1-1; cdr3_length: 10; v_call: TRBV2; cdr3_aa: ASNIRGREAF
j_call: TRBJ2-6; cdr3_length: 14; v_call: TRBV5-5; cdr3_aa: ASSPTTGAGANVLT
j_call: TRBJ1-1; cdr3_length: 11; v_call: TRBV11-2; cdr3_aa: ASSSQQGTEAF
j_call: TRBJ2-5; cdr3_length: 13; v_call: TRBV5-4; cdr3_aa: ASSFRGPGEETQY
j_call: TRBJ1-2; cdr3_length: 11; v_call: TRBV29-1; cdr3_aa: SATGGGAGGYT